This T cell receptor beta chain was documented in a study of technical replicates of blood from a handful of donors. The protocol was immunoSEQ multiplex PCR, while the TCRdb copy is restricted to in-frame clones and leaves out a portion. Altogether 65,000 to 80,000 clones are present, 85% to 95% being singletons, with the ten largest covering about 0.37%. J lost 6 bases, V lost 4 bases, and 4 bases had no gene match. Looked up from germline, CDR1 is MNHEY and CDR2 is SVGAGI. The CDR3 covers 14 residues. The chain employs TRBV6-5 and TRBJ2-7, with TRBD2 matching over 12 bases. Source material: T cells isolated from PBMCs. This clonotype was sampled from a human donor in good health. The CDR3 loop reads CASSSSGRAREQYF. The CDR3 coding sequence is TGTGCCAGCAGTTCTAGCGGGAGGGCCCGCGAGCAGTACTTC.